Shown below are 9 T cell receptor beta chains from a single sample sequenced in a study of CXCR3-negative and CXCR3-positive naive CD8 T cells (dated by TCRdb to the late 2010s). For sequencing, a NextSeq 550 was employed. The Human TCR Profiling Kit (MiLaboratory) was used to prepare UMI-labeled 5' RACE TRB cDNA libraries. Through TCRdb reprocessing, the reads give one entry per CDR3 protein sequence; DNA is omitted. The sample's clone listing holds about 23,000 distinct CDR3 sequences. Less than 4.5% of the sample lies in the top ten. Sequencing used naive CXCR3- CD8+ T cells from blood. Read against the paper, the sample's cell subset or site label means: CD45RO-CCR7+CD27+CD95- naive CD8+ T cells lacking CXCR3 (TNR3-). The receptor set was obtained from a human donor in good health. Some clones in this sample may be carry-over from other donors' samples.

The chain has TRBV15 and TRBJ1-5. The germline V gene has CDR1 LNHNV and CDR2 YYDKDF (reference sequence). CDR3 size: 15 residues. The CDR3 sequence: CATSRDLGRLQPQHF.

The rearrangement uses TRBV2 and TRBJ2-3; TCRdb designates TRBD1, a call that cannot be tested without DNA. CDR3 length: 16 amino acids. Germline V gene lookup returns CDR1 SNHLY and CDR2 FYNNEI. This CDR3 reads CASSESWQGVLDTQYF.

The V and J genes are TRBV7-3 and TRBJ2-5; TCRdb picks TRBD1, but there is no DNA to check that call. The length of the CDR3 is 15 residues. CDR1 is SGHTA and CDR2 is FQGTGA in the germline V gene. CDR3 residues: CASSLSSGWGETQYF.

The chain has TRBV29-1 and TRBJ2-1; TCRdb names TRBD1, which stays unverified in the absence of DNA. The germline CDR1 and CDR2 sequences are SQVTM and ANQGSEA. This CDR3 is built from 12 residues. The CDR3 protein is CSVVGQHNEQFF.

The chain has TRBV4-2 and TRBJ2-1; TCRdb's assignment of TRBD1 cannot be checked, as there is no DNA. The germline gives CDR1 LGHNA, CDR2 YNFKEQ. This CDR3 has 14 amino acids. The CDR3 loop reads CASSQAVGQNEQFF.

This chain connects TRBV20-1 to TRBJ2-7. The CDR3 covers 15 residues. Germline-derived CDR1 and CDR2 are DFQATT and SNEGSKA (reference sequence). The CDR3 region is CSARDRQAGSYEQYF.

The V gene is TRBV28, the J gene TRBJ2-2; TCRdb lists TRBD2, though no DNA is available to test this call. Germline V gives CDR1 MDHEN, CDR2 SYDVKM. The CDR3 length is 15 residues. The CDR3 sequence: CASSFRSGPPGELFF.

The J gene is TRBJ2-1, the V gene TRBV29-1; the D gene TCRdb calls, TRBD1, cannot be checked with no DNA. The germline V gene encodes CDR1 SQVTM and CDR2 ANQGSEA. The CDR3 covers 14 residues. The chain's CDR3 is CSVAGEESYNEQFF.

The chain carries TRBV20-1 and TRBJ2-7; TCRdb's D call of TRBD2 is untestable without DNA. This CDR3 has 14 amino acids. Germline V gives CDR1 DFQATT, CDR2 SNEGSKA (reference sequence). This CDR3 reads CSARNYGTHREQYF.